These 23 T cell receptor beta chains came from one sample sequenced in a study of Ad26.COV2.S vaccination and SARS-CoV-2 variants. TCRdb keeps only in-frame clones here, not all; method: immunoSEQ multiplex PCR. The profile covers some 340,000 clones, with about 82% appearing a single time and about 2.1% taken by the ten largest. Treatment reported: some 20 received Ad26.COV2.S at low or high dose, single or two shots; several received placebo; per-sample allocation not given. Material that was analyzed had been drawn on day 63 after the first vaccine or placebo injection. The specimen comprised peripheral blood, sampled in a trial of Ad26.COV2.S vaccine versus placebo. The receptors here all came from a person aged 18 to 65 who received the Ad26.COV2.S COVID-19 vaccine or a placebo.

The chain employs TRBV2 and TRBJ2-3; D uncertain. The germline V gene has CDR1 SNHLY and CDR2 FYNNEI. Trimming left V 6 bases short and J 2 bases short, with 3 bases between. The CDR3 covers 11 residues. CDR3 nucleotides: TGTGCCAGCAGGACCACAGATACGCAGTATTTT. It encodes CASRTTDTQYF.

The chain carries TRBV9 and TRBJ1-2; D unresolved. Trimming took 2 bases from V and 2 from J, leaving 10 bases between them. CDR1 is SGDLS, CDR2 YYNGEE, per germline. This CDR3 contains 14 residues. The CDR3 DNA reads as TGTGCCAGCAGCGTCGGAATTATGAACTATGGCTACACCTTC. This translates into CASSVGIMNYGYTF.

The V and J genes are TRBV5-1 and TRBJ2-1, with 7 bases matching TRBD1. This CDR3 contains 15 residues. The junction had 9 bases not matched to a gene; V was cut back by 5 bases and J by 4 bases. CDR1 SGHRS and CDR2 YFSETQ come from the germline V gene. CDR3 DNA: TGCGCCAGCAGGAGGGGGCCTGATGCATACAATGAGCAGTTCTTC. This gives the protein CASRRGPDAYNEQFF. Full variable domain (rest looked up from reference TRBV5-1 and TRBJ2-1): KAGVTQTPRYLIKTRGQQVTLSCSPISGHRSVSWYQQTPGQGLQFLFEYFSETQRNKGNFPGRFSGRQFSNSRSEMNVSTLELGDSALYLCASRRGPDAYNEQFFGPGTRLTVL.

This clone occurred once. This chain uses TRBV2 with TRBJ2-5; TRBD1 might be the D (6 bases). V gave up 2 bases and J gave up 4 bases, with 17 bases separating them. The CDR3 contains 16 residues. CDR1 and CDR2 (germline): SNHLY, FYNNEI. CDR3 nucleotides: TGTGCCAGCAGTGAAAGTTTCTTCGGACAGATAGAGACCCAGTACTTC. This encodes CASSESFFGQIETQYF.

J is TRBJ1-1 and V is TRBV10-3; TRBD1 matches at 9 bases. Germline CDR1 is ENHRY and CDR2 is SYGVKD. This CDR3 has 17 residues. The V and J ends lost 3 bases and 3 bases, in that order; junction bases with no gene match: 11. Written as DNA, the CDR3 is TGTGCCATCAGTGACCCGGACAGGGGTCACTTTGACACTGAAGCTTTCTTT. Its protein is CAISDPDRGHFDTEAFF.

The genes are TRBV5-1 and TRBJ1-4, with a tentative D call TRBD1 (5 bases). Looked up from germline, CDR1 is SGHRS and CDR2 is YFSETQ. This CDR3 is built from 17 residues. The V gene lost 4 bases and the J gene lost 0 bases, with 16 bases spanning the gap. The CDR3 region is CASSPEGLRATNEKLFF. CDR3 sequence (DNA): TGCGCCAGCAGCCCCGAGGGACTGCGAGCAACTAATGAAAAACTGTTTTTT.

This chain joins TRBV28 and TRBJ2-7, with 8 bases fitting TRBD1. The V segment lost 3 bases and the J segment 1 base; nucleotides outside the gene matches: 8. Germline assignment: CDR1 MDHEN and CDR2 SYDVKM. This CDR3 spans 16 amino acids. CDR3 amino acids: CASSFSGGSVSYEQYF. The CDR3 DNA reads as TGTGCCAGCAGTTTTTCAGGGGGCTCAGTTTCCTACGAGCAGTACTTC.

The chain recombines TRBV5-1 with TRBJ2-5, with 7 bases identical to TRBD1. This CDR3 has 14 residues. Germline CDR1 and CDR2: SGHRS and YFSETQ. The trim removed 3 bases at V and 5 bases at J, leaving 7 bases unmatched. The CDR3 loop is CASSSIGGAETQYF. The DNA for the CDR3 is TGCGCCAGCAGCTCGATAGGGGGCGCGGAGACCCAGTACTTC.

Comments on this clone: Other DNA sequences in the sample encode the same CDR3. The chain links TRBV7-3 to TRBJ1-1, with D perhaps matching TRBD1 (5 bases). V dropped 3 bases and J dropped 4 bases, with 9 bases sitting between them. CDR1 and CDR2 (germline): SGHTA, FQGTGA. This CDR3 comprises 13 residues. The CDR3 loop is CASSFTGGTEAFF. In DNA, the CDR3 is TGTGCCAGCAGCTTTACGGGGGGCACTGAAGCTTTCTTT.

The genes are TRBV9 and TRBJ1-6; a weak D match, TRBD1 (5 bases). Trimming took off 2 bases at V and 7 bases at J, with 13 bases between the two ends. The CDR3 runs to 15 residues. Germline V lookup: CDR1 SGDLS, CDR2 YYNGEE. CDR3 nucleotides: TGTGCCAGCAGCGTCTCAGGGTTTGGGAATTCACCCCTCCACTTT. This codes for CASSVSGFGNSPLHF.

This chain uses TRBV30 with TRBJ2-7; 10 bases fit TRBD1. CDR3 length equals 13 residues. With V trimmed by 6 bases and J by 6 bases, 8 bases remained unmatched. From germline, CDR1 is GTSNPN and CDR2 SVGIG (reference sequence). CDR3 DNA sequence: TGTGCCTGCGTCCGGGACAGGGGAGGCGAGCAGTACTTC. Its translation: CACVRDRGGEQYF. The whole variable domain, filled in from reference TRBV30 and TRBJ2-7, reads SQTIHQWPATLVQPVGSPLSLECTVEGTSNPNLYWYRQAAGRGLQLLFYSVGIGQISSEVPQNLSASRPQDRQFILSSKKLLLSDSGFYLCACVRDRGGEQYFGPGTRLTVT.

This clone was seen a handful of times. This chain joins TRBV24-1 and TRBJ1-5, with 7 bases that match TRBD1. The CDR3 sequence is 14 residues long. Germline V gene sequence: CDR1 KGHDR, CDR2 SFDVKD. With 6 bases clipped from V and 5 bases from J, the junction kept 6 bases outside the gene matches. The CDR3 sequence: CATSLQGSDQPQHF. The CDR3 DNA reads as TGTGCCACCAGTTTACAGGGGTCGGATCAGCCCCAGCATTTT.

This clone showed up many times. The rearrangement joins TRBV19 to TRBJ2-3; the D call may be TRBD1 or TRBD2 (5 bases each). Germline assignment: CDR1 LNHDA and CDR2 SQIVND (reference sequence). Trimming pared 8 bases from V and 0 bases from J, leaving 18 bases between. The CDR3 consists of 16 residues. The CDR3 bases are TGTGCCAGTCAAATGGGAAGGGGACCCAGCACAGATACGCAGTATTTT. Translated, it gives CASQMGRGPSTDTQYF.

This clone was found once. The chain links TRBV7-2 to TRBJ2-7; 7 nucleotides line up with TRBD1. This CDR3 is built from 14 residues. Losses at the gene ends were 5 bases for V and 5 bases for J; bases not matched to a gene: 9. Germline V lookup: CDR1 SGHTA, CDR2 FQGNSA. CDR3 DNA sequence: TGTGCCAGCAGCGACACCGGACAGGACAACGAGCAGTACTTC. It codes for CASSDTGQDNEQYF.

The chain is built from TRBV19 and TRBJ2-7; 10 positions agree with TRBD2. The ends lost 4 bases at V and 3 bases at J; junction bases unmatched: 3. Germline CDR1 LNHDA, CDR2 SQIVND (reference sequence). The CDR3 contains 14 residues. Here the CDR3 DNA reads TGTGCCAGTAGTAAGGAGCGGGGGGGCTACGAGCAGTACTTC. Protein product: CASSKERGGYEQYF. Together with reference TRBV19 and TRBJ2-7, the CDR3 gives the full variable domain: DGGITQSPKYLFRKEGQNVTLSCEQNLNHDAMYWYRQDPGQGLRLIYYSQIVNDFQKGDIAEGYSVSREKKESFPLTVTSAQKNPTAFYLCASSKERGGYEQYFGPGTRLTVT.

The V gene is TRBV21-1, the J gene TRBJ1-2. TRBV21-1 is a listed pseudogene. The CDR3 is 12 residues long. CDR3 DNA: TGTGCCAGCAGCGGTAGGACGCAGGGCTACACCTTC. Its protein is CASSGRTQGYTF.

This clone is a singleton in its sample. The chain employs TRBV19 and TRBJ2-6; D is possibly TRBD2 (6 bases). The CDR3 contains 17 residues. V gave up 6 bases and J gave up 3 bases, with 18 bases separating them. The V gene's germline CDR1 is LNHDA and CDR2 SQIVND (reference sequence). CDR3 sequence (DNA): TGTGCCAGTAGGCGGGACGGGAGAGGTGGTGGGGCCAACGTCCTGACTTTC. It codes for CASRRDGRGGGANVLTF.

The chain combines TRBV5-5 with TRBJ1-2; TRBD1 matches at 10 bases. V was clipped by 0 bases and J by 4 bases; unmatched bases: 6. This CDR3 spans 16 amino acids. The germline CDR1 and CDR2 sequences are SGHKS and YYEKEE (reference sequence). The CDR3 coding sequence is TGTGCCAGCAGCTTGGGACAGGGGGCTGGTAGCTATGGCTACACCTTC. Encoded protein: CASSLGQGAGSYGYTF.

The gene calls are TRBV29-1 and TRBJ2-2; D is uncertain. The germline gives CDR1 SQVTM, CDR2 ANQGSEA. This CDR3 is 14 amino acids long. V was pared by 0 bases and J by 5 bases, with 10 bases between. CDR3 nucleotide sequence: TGCAGCGTTGAAGATCACAGTGGGACCGGGGAGCTGTTTTTT. Protein sequence: CSVEDHSGTGELFF.

The rearrangement links TRBV4-2 to TRBJ2-1; TRBD2 might be the D (5 bases). This CDR3 has 17 residues. The germline gives CDR1 LGHNA, CDR2 YNFKEQ. Between the trimmed V and J ends, which lost 2 bases and 6 bases, there was a span of 20 bases. The CDR3 DNA reads TGTGCCAGCAGCCAACCCTCTCGAGGTACTAGAATCAATGAGCAGTTCTTC. It encodes CASSQPSRGTRINEQFF.

The V gene is TRBV3-1 (or the pseudogene TRBV3-2), the J gene TRBJ2-3; D gene unclear. There are 15 residues in the CDR3. Trimming took 1 base from V and 4 from J, leaving 12 bases between them. The germline V gene has CDR1 LGHDT and CDR2 YNNKEL (reference sequence). DNA for the CDR3: TGTGCCAGCAGCCAAGTCTACCTAGTTGCAGATACGCAGTATTTT. It translates to CASSQVYLVADTQYF.

The chain links TRBV6-4 to TRBJ2-6, with D hard to call. This CDR3 spans 14 amino acids. V was pared by 5 bases and J by 0 bases, with 5 bases between. The V gene's germline CDR1 is MRHNA and CDR2 SNTAGT. CDR3 protein: CASSMVSGANVLTF. In DNA, the CDR3 is TGTGCCAGCAGTATGGTCTCTGGGGCCAACGTCCTGACTTTC.

V gene TRBV11-2 combines with J gene TRBJ2-7; the D gene is possibly TRBD1 (5 bases). Looked up from germline, CDR1 is SGHAT and CDR2 is FQNNGV. Trimming removed 1 base at V and 3 bases at J, with 7 bases between. The CDR3 has 13 residues. The chain's CDR3 is CASSLARDYEQYF. In DNA form, the CDR3 reads TGTGCCAGCAGCTTAGCCAGGGACTACGAGCAGTACTTC. Full variable domain (missing parts from reference TRBV11-2 and TRBJ2-7): EAGVAQSPRYKIIEKRQSVAFWCNPISGHATLYWYQQILGQGPKLLIQFQNNGVVDDSQLPKDRFSAERLKGVDSTLKIQPAKLEDSAVYLCASSLARDYEQYFGPGTRLTVT.